A single sample gave rise to the 13 T cell receptor beta chains below, sequenced in a study of memory CD4+ T cells and cytomegalovirus serostatus. The protocol was immunoSEQ multiplex PCR, while the TCRdb copy is restricted to in-frame clones and leaves out a portion. The sample consists of around 45,000 clones, over 75% of them appearing once. The sort gate was single viable CD3+CD4+CD8-CD45RO+ cells for memory CD4+ T cells. Sequences were obtained from memory CD4+ T cells from blood. These receptor sequences come from an adult in good health and CMV-seronegative.

This clone showed up just a few times. J is TRBJ2-7 and V is TRBV6-6; TRBD2 agrees at 9 bases. The CDR3 has 16 amino acids. The V gene's germline CDR1 is MNHNY and CDR2 SVGAGI (reference sequence). V shed 5 bases, J shed 0 bases, and the junction held 8 bases outside the gene matches. The CDR3 spells CASSSPLSGSSYEQYF. The CDR3 DNA reads TGTGCCAGCAGTAGCCCCCTTAGCGGGAGCTCCTACGAGCAGTACTTC.

V and J are TRBV2 and TRBJ1-1; TRBD1 matches at 9 bases. V shed 1 base and J 4 bases; nucleotides not matched to a gene: 13. From germline, CDR1 is SNHLY and CDR2 FYNNEI. This CDR3 comprises 18 residues. The CDR3 DNA sequence: TGTGCCAGCAGTGAAGAGGAGGACAGGGGTTTGCAGGCCACTGAAGCTTTCTTT. Amino acids: CASSEEEDRGLQATEAFF.

This clone was detected only a few times. The chain joins TRBV9 to TRBJ1-4; D is possibly TRBD1 (6 bases). Between the trimmed V and J ends, which lost 0 bases and 4 bases, there was a span of 13 bases. The CDR3 loop spans 16 amino acids. In germline, CDR1 is SGDLS, CDR2 YYNGEE. As DNA, the CDR3 is TGTGCCAGCAGCGTAGCCCCGACAGGACTTAATGAAAAACTGTTTTTT. This codes for CASSVAPTGLNEKLFF.

This chain connects TRBV19 to TRBJ2-2, with D maybe TRBD1 (5 bases). The germline V and J ends were trimmed by 3 bases and 3 bases, with 11 bases remaining between them. Per the germline V gene, CDR1 is LNHDA and CDR2 is SQIVND (reference sequence). CDR3 length: 15 amino acids. CDR3 loop: CASSMADSYTGELFF. The CDR3 DNA reads TGTGCCAGTAGTATGGCAGACAGTTACACCGGGGAGCTGTTTTTT.

V usage is TRBV27 and J usage is TRBJ2-3; 9 positions agree with TRBD1. Unmatched junction bases numbered 5, after V lost 6 bases and J lost 1 base. The CDR3 sequence is 15 residues long. Germline lookup yields CDR1 MNHEY and CDR2 SMNVEV (reference sequence). The CDR3 region has the DNA TGTGCCAGCAGCTTACAGGGGGCCCGCACAGATACGCAGTATTTT. This encodes CASSLQGARTDTQYF.

This CDR3 reads CASSGSRDRGGVGYGYTF. In nucleotides, the CDR3 is TGTGCCAGCAGTGGATCCCGGGACAGGGGAGGGGTAGGGTATGGCTACACCTTC. The genes are TRBV6-1 and TRBJ1-2; the match to TRBD1 covers 10 bases. The V gene end was trimmed by 4 bases and the J gene end by 5 bases; junction bases not matched to a gene: 16. The germline V gene encodes CDR1 MNHNS and CDR2 SASEGT. The CDR3 extends over 18 amino acids.

The V gene is TRBV18, the J gene TRBJ1-2; D is undetermined. This CDR3 is built from 14 residues. The V end was cut by 1 base, the J end by 2 bases, with 8 bases between. CDR1 and CDR2 from the germline V gene are KGHSH and LQKENI. The CDR3 here is CASSPQGINYGYTF. CDR3 DNA: TGTGCCAGCTCACCACAGGGTATCAACTATGGCTACACCTTC.

The J gene is TRBJ1-2, the V gene TRBV25-1; TRBD1 is a possible D gene (5 bases). The CDR3 is 15 amino acids. CDR1 is MGHDK and CDR2 is SYGVNS in the germline V gene. The ends were cut back, 1 base at V and 3 bases at J, with 12 bases in the middle. This CDR3 reads CASSEFRGAHYGYTF. CDR3 DNA: TGTGCCAGCAGTGAATTCCGAGGGGCGCACTATGGCTACACCTTC.

The CDR3 spells CASSDFVSFF. The CDR3 nucleotides are TGTGCCAGCAGTGACTTTGTATCTTTCTTT. J is TRBJ1-1 and V is TRBV6-4, with D unclear. CDR3 length: 10 residues. Germline assignment: CDR1 MRHNA and CDR2 SNTAGT. The germline V and J ends were trimmed by 1 base and 12 bases, with 6 bases remaining between them.

The genes are TRBV6-5 and TRBJ2-7; D is perhaps TRBD1 (5 bases). Germline V gives CDR1 MNHEY, CDR2 SVGAGI. V was shortened by 0 bases and J by 2 bases, with 11 bases between the two germline ends. The CDR3 extends over 15 amino acids. The CDR3, as DNA: TGTGCCAGCAGTTACTCGGCAGGGTTAACCTACGAGCAGTACTTC. It translates to CASSYSAGLTYEQYF.

This chain uses TRBV7-9 with TRBJ2-5; 9 bases are shared with TRBD2. The CDR3 loop spans 15 amino acids. Trimming removed 6 bases from V and 5 bases from J; junction bases left unmatched: 10. The germline V gene encodes CDR1 SEHNR and CDR2 FQNEAQ (reference sequence). In DNA, the CDR3 is TGTGCCAGCAGTCTAGCGGGGCCCTCCGGGGAGACCCAGTACTTC. Translation gives CASSLAGPSGETQYF. The full variable domain, completed using reference TRBV7-9 and TRBJ2-5, is DTGVSQNPRHKITKRGQNVTFRCDPISEHNRLYWYRQTLGQGPEFLTYFQNEAQLEKSRLLSDRFSAERPKGSFSTLEIQRTEQGDSAMYLCASSLAGPSGETQYFGPGTRLLVL.

CDR3: CASSLVQGAGTNYGYTF. The CDR3 DNA is TGTGCCAGCAGCTTGGTACAGGGGGCCGGAACTAACTATGGCTACACCTTC. This chain links TRBV5-4 with TRBJ1-2; the match to TRBD1 covers 9 bases. Germline lookup yields CDR1 SGHNT and CDR2 YYREEE (reference sequence). This CDR3 spans 17 amino acids. With V trimmed by 0 bases and J by 0 bases, 6 bases remained unmatched.

This chain joins TRBV11-2 and TRBJ1-1; possible D gene TRBD1, 6 bases. Trimming cost V 5 bases and J 5 bases, with 15 bases left between them. The germline gives CDR1 SGHAT, CDR2 FQNNGV. This CDR3 contains 14 residues. The CDR3 reads CASSLNRVGTEAFF. Written as DNA, the CDR3 is TGTGCCAGCAGCCTAAACAGGGTTGGAACTGAAGCTTTCTTT. The whole variable domain, remainder taken from reference TRBV11-2 and TRBJ1-1, is EAGVAQSPRYKIIEKRQSVAFWCNPISGHATLYWYQQILGQGPKLLIQFQNNGVVDDSQLPKDRFSAERLKGVDSTLKIQPAKLEDSAVYLCASSLNRVGTEAFFGQGTRLTVV.